The 25 T cell receptor beta chains in this list originate from one sample, sequenced in a study of cytomegalovirus exposure and HLA in healthy donors. Primers for the PCR totalled 60 Vbeta and 13 Jbeta. Sequencing used immunoSEQ multiplex PCR; TCRdb keeps in-frame clones, though not all of them. The repertoire has 90,000 to 150,000 clones, 63% of them found once; the top ten carry about a tenth. Source material: PBMCs. The receptors shown here come from a man between 35 and 55 years old in good health and CMV-seropositive.

The chain links TRBV7-4 to TRBJ2-7; TRBD1 might be the D (6 bases). V was pared by 7 bases and J by 5 bases, with 18 bases between. The CDR3 has 14 amino acids. Germline lookup yields CDR1 SGHVT and CDR2 SQSDAQ. CDR3 protein: CASKLGHNPDEQYF. CDR3 DNA sequence: TGTGCCAGCAAATTGGGACACAACCCGGACGAGCAGTACTTC.

This clone was seen a handful of times. J is TRBJ2-4 and V is TRBV6-5; possibly TRBD1 for D (6 bases). Trimming took 7 bases from V and 3 from J, leaving 13 bases between them. CDR3 length: 14 amino acids. Germline CDR1 MNHEY, CDR2 SVGAGI. This chain's CDR3 is CASTLEDSKNIQYF. The CDR3 DNA sequence: TGTGCCAGCACTTTAGAGGACAGCAAAAACATTCAGTACTTC.

This clone was recorded many times. This chain connects TRBV7-6 to TRBJ1-1, with unresolved D. CDR1 SGHVS and CDR2 FNYEAQ come from the germline V gene. V lost 5 bases and J 5 bases, leaving 12 bases between the germline ends. The CDR3 has 13 amino acids. CDR3 nucleotides: TGTGCCAGCAGCCCACACGGGAGAACTGAAGCTTTCTTT. Its protein product is CASSPHGRTEAFF.

The V call is TRBV29-1, the J call TRBJ2-3; D possibly corresponds to TRBD1 (6 bases). CDR1 is SQVTM, CDR2 ANQGSEA, per germline. V lost 7 bases and J lost 1, with 21 bases in between. This CDR3 has 16 residues. CDR3 sequence reads: CSAGQRQGVGTDTQYF. The DNA of the CDR3 is TGCAGCGCCGGACAGAGGCAGGGAGTAGGCACAGATACGCAGTATTTT.

This clone has a single count. The gene calls are TRBV11-2 and TRBJ2-5; 14 bases line up with TRBD2. The V gene end was trimmed by 5 bases and the J gene end by 4 bases; junction bases not matched to a gene: 6. The CDR3 loop spans 16 amino acids. Germline lookup yields CDR1 SGHAT and CDR2 FQNNGV. As DNA, the CDR3 is TGTGCCAGCAGCCGGGGACTAGCGGGAGTGGGAGAGACCCAGTACTTC. Translation: CASSRGLAGVGETQYF. Full variable domain (rest looked up from reference TRBV11-2 and TRBJ2-5): EAGVAQSPRYKIIEKRQSVAFWCNPISGHATLYWYQQILGQGPKLLIQFQNNGVVDDSQLPKDRFSAERLKGVDSTLKIQPAKLEDSAVYLCASSRGLAGVGETQYFGPGTRLLVL.

The CDR3 loop reads CASSYGTSGALAKNIQYF. Here the CDR3 DNA reads TGTGCCAGCAGTTACGGGACTAGCGGGGCCCTAGCCAAAAACATTCAGTACTTC. The J gene is TRBJ2-4, the V gene TRBV7-8, with 13 positions matching TRBD2. This CDR3 has 18 residues. The germline V gene has CDR1 SGHVS and CDR2 FQNEAQ. The junction had 8 bases not matched to a gene; V was cut back by 6 bases and J by 0 bases.

The chain uses TRBV12-5 and TRBJ2-7; D might be TRBD1 (6 bases). Germline V lookup: CDR1 LGHNT, CDR2 FRNRAP. The CDR3 sequence is 15 residues long. Trimming removed 4 bases at V and 4 bases at J, with 17 bases between. The CDR3 coding sequence is TGTGCTAGTGGTTCGGTATTTCCAGGGGCGTACGAGCAGTACTTC. Its protein is CASGSVFPGAYEQYF.

J is TRBJ2-1 and V is TRBV19; D gene uncertain. Trimming stripped 7 bases from V and 8 bases from J, with 9 bases between. Germline V gene data show CDR1 as LNHDA and CDR2 as SQIVND (reference sequence). This CDR3 is 11 amino acids long. CDR3 loop: CASTSPDEQFF. The CDR3 DNA reads as TGTGCCAGTACGAGCCCCGATGAGCAGTTCTTC.

The rearrangement joins TRBV7-9 to TRBJ2-5; 11 bases align to TRBD2. J was trimmed by 2 bases and V by 4 bases; bases with no gene match: 6. The CDR3 covers 16 residues. Germline V gene lookup returns CDR1 SEHNR and CDR2 FQNEAQ (reference sequence). CDR3 residues: CASSWGLAETQETQYF. The CDR3 nucleotides read TGTGCCAGCAGCTGGGGACTAGCGGAAACACAAGAGACCCAGTACTTC.

This clone was seen a handful of times. J is TRBJ1-4 and V is TRBV7-9; D is uncertain. V lost 5 bases and J lost 1, with 8 bases in between. CDR3 size: 14 residues. The germline V gene has CDR1 SEHNR and CDR2 FQNEAQ (reference sequence). The CDR3 nucleotides read TGTGCCAGCAGCCCCTCCGGAACTAATGAAAAACTGTTTTTT. Residues: CASSPSGTNEKLFF.

Remarks on this clone: Sequence at one end of the junction differs from germline and may be a read error. The chain couples TRBV7-3 to TRBJ2-7; the D gene is possibly TRBD1 (6 bases). The CDR3 consists of 13 residues. The germline gives CDR1 SGHTA, CDR2 FQGTGA. Here the CDR3 DNA reads TGTGCCAACCGCCGGGACACCTCCCACGAGCAGTACTTC. It encodes CANRRDTSHEQYF.

V usage is TRBV5-1 and J usage is TRBJ1-2; D is unclear. V lost 1 base and J lost 2, with 6 bases in between. The length of the CDR3 is 13 residues. From germline, CDR1 is SGHRS and CDR2 YFSETQ. The CDR3 spells CASSLQVNYGYTF. The CDR3 nucleotides read TGCGCCAGCAGCTTGCAGGTGAACTATGGCTACACCTTC.

This sequence joins TRBV11-3 and TRBJ2-1; weak D call: TRBD2 (6 bases). Germline lookup yields CDR1 SGHNT and CDR2 YENEEA. Between the trimmed V and J ends, which lost 1 base and 7 bases, there was a span of 14 bases. This CDR3 has 15 residues. This CDR3 is CASSLGGGVGNEQFF. The CDR3 DNA follows: TGTGCCAGCAGCTTAGGTGGAGGGGTAGGGAATGAGCAGTTCTTC.

V usage is TRBV10-1 and J usage is TRBJ1-4; 7 bases agree with TRBD1. The CDR3 is 13 residues long. Per germline, CDR1 WNHNN and CDR2 SYGVQD (reference sequence). Germline trimming cut 6 bases from V and 8 bases from J; bases unmatched to any gene: 6. Here the CDR3 reads CASSPGQSEKLFF. CDR3 sequence (DNA): TGCGCCAGCAGCCCGGGACAGAGCGAAAAACTGTTTTTT.

This chain uses TRBV9 with TRBJ1-3; D remains ambiguous. Germline assignment: CDR1 SGDLS and CDR2 YYNGEE. The CDR3 consists of 16 residues. Trimming shortened V by 0 bases and J by 0 bases, and 10 bases separated the two germline ends. CDR3: CASSVDLGISGNTIYF. CDR3 nucleotides: TGTGCCAGCAGCGTAGATCTGGGCATCTCTGGAAACACCATATATTTT. The entire variable domain, with the rest obtained from reference TRBV9 and TRBJ1-3, is as follows: DSGVTQTPKHLITATGQRVTLRCSPRSGDLSVYWYQQSLDQGLQFLIQYYNGEERAKGNILERFSAQQFPDLHSELNLSSLELGDSALYFCASSVDLGISGNTIYFGEGSWLTVV.

This rearrangement joins TRBV4-1 to TRBJ2-7; TRBD2 agrees at 10 bases. V shed 1 base, J shed 5 bases, and the junction held 5 bases outside the gene matches. The CDR3 contains 15 residues. The germline V gene has CDR1 MGHRA and CDR2 YSYEKL. Here the CDR3 DNA reads TGCGCCAGCAGCCAAGGGGTAGCGGGAGGTGACGAGCAGTACTTC. Translation: CASSQGVAGGDEQYF.

The V and J genes are TRBV6-5 and TRBJ2-7; 8 bases are a match to TRBD1. The germline gives CDR1 MNHEY, CDR2 SVGAGI. CDR3 length: 15 residues. Trimming at V came to 6 bases and at J to 3 bases, leaving 10 bases not matched to a gene. CDR3 nucleotide sequence: TGTGCCAGCAGGCGGACAGGGTATTTTTACTACGAGCAGTACTTC. This sequence encodes CASRRTGYFYYEQYF.

The chain uses TRBV5-5 and TRBJ1-1; unclear D gene. The germline V and J ends were trimmed by 0 bases and 11 bases, with 14 bases remaining between them. From germline, CDR1 is SGHKS and CDR2 YYEKEE (reference sequence). The CDR3 is 13 amino acids. CDR3 in DNA: TGTGCCAGCAGCTTGGCTCCAAGTGGGAGGGCTTTCTTT. Its translation is CASSLAPSGRAFF.

The V and J genes are TRBV4-2 and TRBJ1-1; TRBD1 aligns across 8 bases. This CDR3 comprises 17 residues. The germline CDR1 and CDR2 sequences are LGHNA and YNFKEQ. Trimming removed 2 bases from V and 3 bases from J; junction bases left unmatched: 11. The CDR3 sequence: CASSQKGQGGSYTEAFF. Written as DNA, the CDR3 is TGTGCCAGCAGCCAAAAAGGACAGGGAGGGAGCTACACTGAAGCTTTCTTT.

The rearrangement joins TRBV19 to TRBJ1-5; 9 bases line up with TRBD1. Trimming removed 5 bases from V and 6 bases from J; junction bases left unmatched: 14. The germline CDR1 and CDR2 sequences are LNHDA and SQIVND (reference sequence). The CDR3 totals 17 residues. Here the CDR3 reads CASSVGQGGTFGQPQHF. The CDR3 DNA reads TGTGCCAGTAGTGTGGGACAGGGAGGGACCTTCGGTCAGCCCCAGCATTTT.

V gene TRBV2 combines with J gene TRBJ2-6, with TRBD2 as a possible D gene (6 bases). V lost 2 bases and J lost 4, with 15 bases in between. The germline V gene encodes CDR1 SNHLY and CDR2 FYNNEI. CDR3 length: 17 residues. The CDR3 is CASSELVSSVGANVLTF. The CDR3 DNA reads TGTGCCAGCAGTGAACTTGTGTCTAGCGTAGGGGCCAACGTCCTGACTTTC.

This clone has just a few counts. The V gene is TRBV19, the J gene TRBJ1-5; unclear D gene. The germline V gene encodes CDR1 LNHDA and CDR2 SQIVND (reference sequence). V shed 3 bases and J shed 7 bases, with 10 bases lying between them. This CDR3 has 13 amino acids. For the CDR3, the DNA is TGTGCCAGTAGTATTGAGGGATCACAGCCCCAGCATTTT. Protein product: CASSIEGSQPQHF.

The rearrangement uses TRBV2 and TRBJ1-5, with TRBD1 identical over 9 bases. With 3 bases clipped from V and 7 bases from J, the junction kept 4 bases outside the gene matches. The CDR3 is 14 residues long. Looked up from germline, CDR1 is SNHLY and CDR2 is FYNNEI. In DNA form, the CDR3 reads TGTGCCAGCAGTGATAGGACAGGGGACCAGCCCCAGCATTTT. It specifies CASSDRTGDQPQHF.

V is TRBV19 and J is TRBJ1-1; D is unclear. Germline V gene data show CDR1 as LNHDA and CDR2 as SQIVND (reference sequence). The CDR3 length is 11 residues. Trimming stripped 6 bases from V and 4 bases from J, with 6 bases between. CDR3 residues: CASRGVTEAFF. The CDR3, as DNA: TGTGCCAGTAGGGGAGTCACTGAAGCTTTCTTT.

The rearrangement uses TRBV10-3 and TRBJ2-2; the match to TRBD2 covers 8 bases. Unmatched junction bases numbered 5, after V lost 10 bases and J lost 1 base. Germline assignment: CDR1 ENHRY and CDR2 SYGVKD. The CDR3 has 14 residues. The CDR3 loop reads CATRTSGNTGELFF. In DNA, the CDR3 is TGTGCCACCCGAACTAGCGGGAACACCGGGGAGCTGTTTTTT.